The source of this TCR beta chain is a study of T cell changes during pregnancy in multiple sclerosis. Germline loops: CDR1 KGHSH, CDR2 LQKENI. V lost 1 base, J lost 5 bases, and 14 bases stayed unmatched. The CDR3 runs to 19 residues. Clones were sequenced by immunoSEQ multiplex PCR, and TCRdb holds only the in-frame ones, with some missing. The data hold tens of thousands of clones, with over 85% observed a single time. The chain is built from TRBV18 and TRBJ2-5; 12 bases match TRBD1. Sequenced material: peripheral blood, taken in the third trimester of pregnancy. This clonotype was obtained from a female donor with multiple sclerosis, enrolled in a pregnancy study. The DNA of the CDR3 is TGTGCCAGCTCACCACACAGGACGTCGGGACAGGGGGCTTCGGAGACCCAGTACTTC. Its protein is CASSPHRTSGQGASETQYF.